The sequence of this T cell receptor beta chain was determined in a study of T cells in Graves' hyperthyroidism and ophthalmopathy. CDR3 length equals 15 residues. Trimming shortened V by 11 bases and J by 3 bases, and 23 bases separated the two germline ends. Germline CDR1 and CDR2: SGHVS and FNYEAQ. This clonotype was observed at least ten times. Its antigen is unidentified. The hyperthyroidism patients had all been newly diagnosed, and their disease duration was under 2 months. Their ages ranged from 18 to 65 years. There were TCR beta CDR3 regions amplified from RNA transcripts. RT-PCR in the first round (using the HTBI primer set) targeted the TCR CDR3. Each CDR3 protein is one row after TCRdb ran MiXCR on the multiplex PCR reads. The data hold a few hundred thousand distinct CDR3 sequences, with around 42% observed a single time. Notes on the study in general: Separating ophthalmopathy from stable hyperthyroidism was achieved by a 13 V-J model.

This TCR was recovered from a woman between 18 and 30 years old with Graves' hyperthyroidism. Input material: peripheral blood or thyroid tissue (not recorded which). The rearrangement links TRBV7-6 to TRBJ2-7; possibly TRBD1 or TRBD2 for D (5 bases each). Here the CDR3 reads CAANPGTQNYYEQYF. The CDR3 coding sequence is TGTGCCGCGAACCCCGGGACCCAGAATTACTACGAGCAGTACTTC.